The 11 T cell receptor beta chains below all came from one sample that was sequenced in a study of blood T cells in healthy people across ages. The use of a sample-barcoded 5' primer and a J-beta primer mix characterized a second PCR of 7 to 11 cycles. Each CDR3 protein is one row after TCRdb ran MiXCR on the 5' RACE reads. The table lists approximately 960,000 distinct CDR3 sequences, roughly 28% of them singletons. The data were also submitted as part of a second study, on T cells of mothers and their children.

Material: blood. Receptor source: a woman in her forties in good health.

This clonotype was found a few times. This chain connects TRBV12-3 or TRBV12-4 to TRBJ2-7; D ambiguous. Trimming removed 3 bases from V and 2 bases from J, with 14 bases in between. CDR3 size: 15 residues. CDR3 amino acids: CASSFRRGRTYEQYF. Written as DNA, the CDR3 is TGTGCCAGCAGTTTTCGCAGAGGCAGGACCTACGAGCAGTACTTC.

The rearrangement uses TRBV7-8 and TRBJ2-3; perhaps TRBD2 as D (6 bases). Per germline, CDR1 SGHVS and CDR2 FQNEAQ. Trimming cost V 3 bases and J 0 bases, with 13 bases left between them. The CDR3 contains 16 residues. The CDR3 DNA is TGTGCCAGCAGCTTTTATTCCGGGACTAGCACAGATACGCAGTATTTT. Translating gives CASSFYSGTSTDTQYF.

The rearrangement uses TRBV4-1 and TRBJ2-7; weak D call: TRBD2 (5 bases). The CDR3 extends over 17 amino acids. V lost 0 bases, J lost 2 bases, and 17 bases lay in between. CDR1 MGHRA and CDR2 YSYEKL come from the germline V gene. The CDR3 sequence is CASSQEFSGLSAYEQYF. The CDR3 region has the DNA TGCGCCAGCAGCCAAGAGTTCTCCGGACTGAGCGCCTACGAGCAGTACTTC.

The chain has TRBV4-2 and TRBJ2-6, with no clear D. The CDR3 is 8 amino acids. Per the germline V gene, CDR1 is LGHNA and CDR2 is YNFKEQ. The V end was cut by 4 bases, the J end by 18 bases, with 4 bases between. As DNA, the CDR3 is TGTGCCAGCAGCCCATCGACTTTC. Protein product: CASSPSTF.

This chain connects TRBV20-1 to TRBJ1-5; perhaps TRBD1 as D (5 bases). Between the trimmed V and J ends, which lost 0 bases and 0 bases, there was a span of 9 bases. The length of the CDR3 is 15 residues. CDR1 and CDR2 from the germline V gene are DFQATT and SNEGSKA (reference sequence). The CDR3 sequence: CSARESQGSNQPQHF. The CDR3 DNA sequence: TGCAGTGCTAGAGAGTCGCAGGGTAGCAATCAGCCCCAGCATTTT.

J is TRBJ2-3 and V is TRBV30, with D uncertain. The germline gives CDR1 GTSNPN, CDR2 SVGIG (reference sequence). This CDR3 region has 11 residues. Trimming pared 2 bases from V and 5 bases from J, leaving 5 bases between. The CDR3 DNA reads as TGTGCCTGGAGTCTTGGAGATACGCAGTATTTT. Protein: CAWSLGDTQYF.

This clonotype was picked up many times. The DNA for the CDR3 is TGTGCCAGCAGAACAACACTAGCGGGGGACACAGATACGCAGTATTTT. Protein: CASRTTLAGDTDTQYF. The chain links TRBV6-6 to TRBJ2-3, with 11 bases lining up with TRBD2. V lost 6 bases and J lost 2; bases outside the gene matches: 7. CDR3 length: 16 amino acids. Germline loops: CDR1 MNHNY, CDR2 SVGAGI (reference sequence).

This chain uses TRBV11-2 with TRBJ2-7; TRBD1 is a possible D gene (6 bases). The CDR3 consists of 12 residues. Germline assignment: CDR1 SGHAT and CDR2 FQNNGV. V gave up 10 bases and J gave up 7 bases, with 17 bases separating them. CDR3 region: CATGRGPGEQYF. DNA for the CDR3: TGTGCCACGGGCAGGGGACCGGGGGAGCAGTACTTC. The whole variable domain, filled in from reference TRBV11-2 and TRBJ2-7, reads EAGVAQSPRYKIIEKRQSVAFWCNPISGHATLYWYQQILGQGPKLLIQFQNNGVVDDSQLPKDRFSAERLKGVDSTLKIQPAKLEDSAVYLCATGRGPGEQYFGPGTRLTVT.

This clonotype was seen repeatedly, ten times or more. The chain links TRBV4-3 to TRBJ2-7; 9 nucleotides agree with TRBD1. V was pared by 3 bases and J by 5 bases, with 2 bases of the junction left unmatched. Germline V CDR1 and CDR2: LGHNA, YSLEER. The CDR3 length is 13 residues. The DNA for the CDR3 is TGCGCCAGCAGCCACAGGACAGGGGACGAGCAGTACTTC. It encodes CASSHRTGDEQYF.

The V call is TRBV2, the J call TRBJ1-5; D unclear. Trimming removed 2 bases from V and 13 bases from J, with 9 bases in between. In germline, CDR1 is SNHLY, CDR2 FYNNEI. CDR3 length: 11 residues. The CDR3, as DNA: TGTGCCAGCAGTGAATACGGGGTTCAGCATTTT. It yields the protein CASSEYGVQHF.

The V call is TRBV14, the J call TRBJ2-7, with 8 bases lining up with TRBD1. Per germline, CDR1 SGHDN and CDR2 FVKESK. V trimming: 3 bases; J trimming: 3 bases; junction bases outside the gene matches: 4. This CDR3 contains 14 residues. DNA of the CDR3: TGTGCCAGCAGCCATCGGACAGGGAACTACGAGCAGTACTTC. As protein: CASSHRTGNYEQYF.